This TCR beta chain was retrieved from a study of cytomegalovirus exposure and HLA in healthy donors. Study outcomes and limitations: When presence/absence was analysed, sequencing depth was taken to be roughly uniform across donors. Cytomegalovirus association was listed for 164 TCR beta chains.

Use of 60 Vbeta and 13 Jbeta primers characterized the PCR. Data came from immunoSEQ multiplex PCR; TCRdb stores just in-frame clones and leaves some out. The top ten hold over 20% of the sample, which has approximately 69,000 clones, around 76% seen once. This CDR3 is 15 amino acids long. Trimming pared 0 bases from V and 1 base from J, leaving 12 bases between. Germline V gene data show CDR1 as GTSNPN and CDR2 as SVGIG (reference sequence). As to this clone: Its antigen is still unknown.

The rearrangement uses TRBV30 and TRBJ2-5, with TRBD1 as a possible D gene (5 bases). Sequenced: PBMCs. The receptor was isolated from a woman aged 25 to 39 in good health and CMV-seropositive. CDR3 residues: CAWSVGGRVQETQYF. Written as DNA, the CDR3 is TGTGCCTGGAGTGTAGGCGGCAGGGTCCAAGAGACCCAGTACTTC.